The 28 T cell receptor delta chains below were found in one sample sequenced in a study of gamma-delta T cells after stem cell transplantation. TCRdb redid the clone calls on the RT-PCR reads with CATT. The sample carries more than 15,000 delta-chain clones, 9.4% recorded once. Sequencing was done on a sample of gamma-delta T cells. These TCRs come from a human donor. It is not recorded whose cells these are; they may come from a transplant donor.

As regards this clone: The protein in TCRdb stems from a much larger clone and differs at residue 3 from this DNA's translation, likely a read error; here the protein is translated from the DNA. The J gene is TRDJ3, the V gene TRDV2; 12 bases are a match to TRDD3. Germline CDR1 reads GEAIGNYY; CDR2 reads EKD. CDR3 length: 21 residues. This CDR3 is CAYDTLTGGYKSSWDTRQMFF. DNA for the CDR3: TGTGCCTATGACACCCTTACTGGGGGATACAAGAGCTCCTGGGACACCCGACAGATGTTTTTC.

A few counts support this clone. The chain links TRDV2 to TRDJ1; D unclear. This CDR3 is built from 18 residues. Trimming left V 2 bases short and J 0 bases short, with 21 bases between. Germline values: CDR1 GEAIGNYY, CDR2 EKD. The CDR3, as DNA: TGTGCCTGTGACAGAGGGGTGGGTACTCTATCTTACACCGATAAACTCATCTTT. As protein: CACDRGVGTLSYTDKLIF.

Of note for this clone: A read error likely explains why the TCRdb protein, taken from a much larger clone, differs from this DNA's translation at residues 7 and 9; the protein shown is translated from the DNA. The V call is TRDV2, the J call TRDJ1; D is perhaps TRDD3 (6 bases). Deletions cut 0 bases from V and 0 bases from J, with 22 bases between. Germline values: CDR1 GEAIGNYY, CDR2 EKD. This CDR3 has 19 residues. The CDR3: CACDTLGLQGEKYTDKLIF. CDR3 nucleotides: TGTGCCTGTGACACCTTGGGTTTGCAGGGGGAAAAGTACACCGATAAACTCATCTTT.

This clone was counted between two and nine times. TCRdb records a much larger clone's protein for this DNA, with a difference at residue 17 that likely arises from a read error; the protein given is the translation of the DNA. V gene TRDV2 combines with J gene TRDJ1; the match to TRDD3 covers 9 bases. In germline, CDR1 is GEAIGNYY, CDR2 EKD. The CDR3 covers 19 residues. CDR3 in amino acids: CACEGLLRSGDTSTDKPIF. In DNA, the CDR3 is TGTGCCTGTGAAGGGCTTCTCCGGTCGGGGGATACTTCCACCGATAAACCCATCTTT.

By proportion, this clone is medium-sized. The same CDR3 also results from other DNA sequences found in this sample. The chain combines TRDV2 with TRDJ3; no clear D gene. The CDR3 is made up of 16 amino acids. Between the trimmed V and J ends, which lost 0 bases and 0 bases, there was a span of 5 bases. Looked up from germline, CDR1 is GEAIGNYY and CDR2 is EKD. The CDR3 DNA sequence: TGTGCCTGTGACACCATGAGCTCCTGGGACACCCGACAGATGTTTTTC. It is translated as CACDTMSSWDTRQMFF.

This clone was picked up many times. A much larger clone differs from this one at a single base, so this may be a read error. The chain carries TRDV2 and TRDJ1; D not resolved. This CDR3 spans 16 amino acids. The V gene lost 0 bases and the J gene lost 2 bases, with 15 bases spanning the gap. Looked up from germline, CDR1 is GEAIGNYY and CDR2 is EKD. The CDR3 protein is CACDTGTRQGTDKLIF. CDR3 nucleotides: TGTGCCTGTGACACCGGGACCCGGCAGGGTACCGATAAACTCATCTTT.

Remarks on this clone: The protein in TCRdb stems from a much larger clone and differs at residue 4 from this DNA's translation, likely a read error; here the protein is translated from the DNA. V is TRDV2 and J is TRDJ1; 11 bases match TRDD3. The V segment lost 5 bases and the J segment 4 bases; nucleotides outside the gene matches: 23. Per germline, CDR1 GEAIGNYY and CDR2 EKD. CDR3 length: 20 residues. In DNA, the CDR3 is TGTGCCTGTGTCACGCTTACTTCCTCCTTACTGGGGGATAGGATCGATAAACTCATCTTT. Translation gives CACVTLTSSLLGDRIDKLIF.

This clone was observed many times. A single base is all that separates this from a far larger clone, so a read error is likely. The same CDR3 can be traced to other DNA sequences in this sample. The genes are TRDV2 and TRDJ1; D possibly corresponds to TRDD3 (6 bases). The germline gives CDR1 GEAIGNYY, CDR2 EKD. The CDR3 runs 17 residues. V gave up 3 bases and J gave up 1 base, with 20 bases separating them. The CDR3 nucleotides read TGTGCCTGTGACTCTCTCATGGGAGATACGGTCACCGATAAACTCATCTTT. Protein: CACDSLMGDTVTDKLIF.

Notes on this clone: The amino acid sequence in TCRdb belongs to a much larger clone and departs from this DNA's translation at residue 4, likely a sequencing read error; the sequence shown is translated from the DNA. The V call is TRDV2, the J call TRDJ1; D not certain. V lost 4 bases and J lost 2, with 19 bases in between. Germline V CDR1 and CDR2: GEAIGNYY, EKD. The CDR3 runs to 16 residues. In nucleotides, the CDR3 is TGTGCCTGTGAGACCGTGACCCGGCAGGGTACCGATAAACTCATCTTT. Translating gives CACETVTRQGTDKLIF.

The chain links TRDV2 to TRDJ1; no clear D. CDR3 length: 19 amino acids. Germline loops: CDR1 GEAIGNYY, CDR2 EKD. The V gene lost 0 bases and the J gene lost 11 bases, with 33 bases spanning the gap. This CDR3 reads CACDTVMVQLAYRIGNLIF. In DNA form, the CDR3 reads TGTGCCTGTGACACCGTTATGGTTCAGCTGGCGTATAGAATCGGTAACCTCATCTTT.

This clone was counted many times. Just one base apart from a much larger clone, this may be a read error. V is TRDV2 and J is TRDJ1; tentatively, D is TRDD3 (6 bases). V shed 3 bases and J shed 1 base, with 29 bases lying between them. CDR3 length equals 20 residues. The germline gives CDR1 GEAIGNYY, CDR2 EKD. CDR3 amino acids: CACDGPGGGGPKGTTDKLIF. The CDR3 DNA reads TGTGCCTGTGACGGCCCCGGCGGTGGGGGCCCTAAGGGCACCACCGATAAACTCATCTTT.

There are a few counts of this clone. TCRdb's listed protein matches a much larger clone and diverges from this DNA's translation at residue 3, likely through a read error; the protein shown comes from the DNA. The CDR3 protein is CAYDTVTGGYNGTSYTDKLIF. DNA of the CDR3: TGTGCCTATGACACCGTCACTGGGGGATACAACGGGACTTCGTACACCGATAAACTCATCTTT. V gene TRDV2 combines with J gene TRDJ1; the match to TRDD3 covers 12 bases. The CDR3 has 21 residues. From germline, CDR1 is GEAIGNYY and CDR2 EKD.

This clone was found a few times. TCRdb's protein for this DNA is that of a much larger clone and differs from the translation at residue 5, likely a read error; the protein shown is the DNA translation. The rearrangement uses TRDV1 and TRDJ1; 11 nucleotides align to TRDD3. The V segment lost 4 bases and the J segment 0 bases; nucleotides outside the gene matches: 22. The CDR3 length is 22 residues. Per the germline V gene, CDR1 is TSWWSYY and CDR2 is QGS. The CDR3 reads CALGVPPMWGIRHFLYTDKLIF. CDR3 sequence (DNA): TGTGCTCTTGGGGTTCCTCCTATGTGGGGGATACGACACTTTTTGTACACCGATAAACTCATCTTT.

A note on this clone: With only one base between it and a far larger clone, this is likely a read error. Other DNA sequences within the sample encode an identical CDR3. V is TRDV2 and J is TRDJ3, with TRDD3 matching 12 bases. Germline V gene data show CDR1 as GEAIGNYY and CDR2 as EKD. Trimming removed 0 bases from V and 1 base from J; junction bases left unmatched: 21. The CDR3 extends over 25 amino acids. The CDR3 is CACDTVGSVRLGDTLGSWDTRQMFF. The CDR3 bases are TGTGCCTGTGACACCGTCGGGAGTGTACGACTGGGGGATACCCTCGGGTCCTGGGACACCCGACAGATGTTTTTC.

In the case of this clone: A far larger clone is only one base removed, so a read error is likely. Other DNA variants within this sample encode the same CDR3. The J gene is TRDJ1, the V gene TRDV1; 11 bases align to TRDD3. This CDR3 comprises 19 residues. Germline-derived CDR1 and CDR2 are TSWWSYY and QGS. The CDR3 nucleotides are TGTGCTATTGGGGAAAGGGAGCCCCCCGACTGGGGGATAAAGGATAAACTCATCTTT. Translated, it gives CAIGEREPPDWGIKDKLIF.

This clone turned up a few times. The protein given by TCRdb reflects a much larger clone and differs at residue 12 from this DNA's translation, likely from a read error; the protein shown is the DNA's translation. The V gene is TRDV2, the J gene TRDJ1, with 8 nucleotides matching TRDD3. Per germline, CDR1 GEAIGNYY and CDR2 EKD. This CDR3 spans 18 amino acids. V gave up 2 bases and J gave up 5 bases; unmatched junction bases: 18. The CDR3 nucleotides are TGTGCCTGTGACAGAATCCATACTGGGGGCCTCGAAGGGGATAAACTCATCTTT. Amino acid sequence: CACDRIHTGGLEGDKLIF.

At least ten counts were recorded for this clone. A single base is all that separates this from a far larger clone, so a read error is likely. This CDR3 is also generated by other DNA sequences in the sample. The CDR3 DNA reads as TGTGCCTGCGACAGAGGGGGGGATACGCGATCTTACACCGATAAACTCATCTTT. It translates to CACDRGGDTRSYTDKLIF. The rearrangement links TRDV2 to TRDJ1; 10 bases map to TRDD3. Looked up from germline, CDR1 is GEAIGNYY and CDR2 is EKD. The CDR3 loop spans 18 amino acids.

Regarding this clone: The protein TCRdb gives is from a much larger clone and does not agree with this DNA's translation at residue 10, likely a read error; the protein shown here comes from the DNA. This rearrangement joins TRDV2 to TRDJ1; 7 nucleotides line up with TRDD3. V was clipped by 4 bases and J by 7 bases; unmatched bases: 23. Germline V lookup: CDR1 GEAIGNYY, CDR2 EKD. This CDR3 contains 18 residues. CDR3 loop: CACDSASLTEGIVPKLIF. DNA for the CDR3: TGTGCCTGTGATTCGGCCTCCTTGACTGAGGGGATAGTCCCTAAACTCATCTTT.

This clone has just a few counts. A read error likely explains why the TCRdb protein, taken from a much larger clone, differs from this DNA's translation at residue 16; the protein shown is translated from the DNA. J is TRDJ1 and V is TRDV2; 11 bases align to TRDD3. The CDR3 is 17 residues long. CDR1 is GEAIGNYY and CDR2 is EKD in the germline V gene. This chain's CDR3 is CACDGLGDTRDTDKLTF. The CDR3 bases are TGTGCCTGTGACGGCCTGGGGGATACTAGGGACACCGATAAACTCACCTTT.

Regarding this clone: The protein TCRdb lists belongs to a much larger clone and differs from this DNA's translation at residue 10, which points to a read error; the protein shown is made from the DNA. The chain employs TRDV2 and TRDJ1; possibly TRDD2 or TRDD3 for D (6 bases each). The V end was cut by 0 bases, the J end by 4 bases, with 29 bases between. This CDR3 is built from 20 residues. Per the germline V gene, CDR1 is GEAIGNYY and CDR2 is EKD. For the CDR3, the DNA is TGTGCCTGTGACACCGTTCCTTCCAACCGGGGATCGGAAAATGGCGATAAACTCATCTTT. Translated, it gives CACDTVPSNRGSENGDKLIF.

This clone came up a few times. The chain recombines TRDV2 with TRDJ1; no clear D gene. Germline lookup yields CDR1 GEAIGNYY and CDR2 EKD. The CDR3 length is 18 residues. Trimming left V 3 bases short and J 1 base short, with 23 bases between. The CDR3 spells CACDQLAWEVDITDKLIF. Written as DNA, the CDR3 is TGTGCCTGTGACCAGCTGGCTTGGGAGGTGGACATCACCGATAAACTCATCTTT.

Note on this clone: TCRdb's protein for this DNA is that of a much larger clone and differs from the translation at residue 4, likely a read error; the protein shown is the DNA translation. This rearrangement joins TRDV2 to TRDJ1, with D perhaps matching TRDD3 (6 bases). Germline CDR1 GEAIGNYY, CDR2 EKD. The CDR3 spans 15 residues. The CDR3 DNA reads TGTGCCTGTGTCACCCTGGGGACGTGGAGCGATAAACTCATCTTT. Translating it yields CACVTLGTWSDKLIF.

This clone appeared a few times. The chain employs TRDV2 and TRDJ1; D gene unclear. CDR3 length: 18 amino acids. V was clipped by 2 bases and J by 1 base, with 22 bases between them. Per the germline V gene, CDR1 is GEAIGNYY and CDR2 is EKD. This CDR3 reads CACDIFPVDVDPTDKLIF. Here the CDR3 DNA reads TGTGCCTGTGACATATTCCCCGTCGACGTGGATCCCACCGATAAACTCATCTTT.

This clone was counted between two and nine times. For this DNA, TCRdb reports the protein of a much larger clone, which diverges at residue 15, most likely from a read error; the protein presented here is translated directly from the DNA. The chain couples TRDV2 to TRDJ1; D may be TRDD3 (5 bases). The CDR3 spans 19 residues. Germline-derived CDR1 and CDR2 are GEAIGNYY and EKD. The CDR3 nucleotides are TGTGCCTGTGACCCACTCCGTAGGGGACCGCCGGAGTACACCGGTAAACTCATCTTT. This translates into CACDPLRRGPPEYTGKLIF.

This clone has a count of ten or more. With a much larger clone just one base away, this may be a read error. This rearrangement joins TRDV2 to TRDJ1; 8 positions match TRDD3. The V gene's germline CDR1 is GEAIGNYY and CDR2 EKD. The CDR3 is made up of 14 amino acids. The CDR3 DNA reads TGTGCCTGTGACACGCTGGGGGAGACCGTTAAACTCATCTTT. As protein: CACDTLGETVKLIF.

This clone appeared a few times. TCRdb lists the protein of a much larger clone for this DNA, which differs at residue 13, so this is likely a read error; the protein given here is translated from the DNA itself. This rearrangement joins TRDV2 to TRDJ1; 9 bases align to TRDD3. With 3 bases clipped from V and 1 base from J, the junction kept 17 bases outside the gene matches. The CDR3 covers 19 residues. From germline, CDR1 is GEAIGNYY and CDR2 EKD. CDR3 bases: TGTGCCTGTGACCCGGTCTTACTGGGGGACCCGTTGTGCACCGATAAACTCATCTTT. Residues: CACDPVLLGDPLCTDKLIF.

This clone came up a few times. TCRdb's protein for this DNA is that of a much larger clone and differs from the translation at residue 6, likely a read error; the protein shown is the DNA translation. CDR3 bases: TGTGCTCTCGGGGTACCTGGCCTTTTCTCTGGGGGATACCCCGATAAACTCATCTTT. It is translated as CALGVPGLFSGGYPDKLIF. The V gene is TRDV1, the J gene TRDJ1, with TRDD3 matching over 11 bases. The CDR3 runs 19 residues. In germline, CDR1 is TSWWSYY, CDR2 QGS.

Concerning this clone: The translation of this DNA and the TCRdb protein of a much larger clone differ at residue 12, probably owing to a read error; the protein shown here is translated from the DNA. The sample carries other DNA sequences with the same CDR3. This chain links TRDV2 with TRDJ1, with unresolved D. Germline V CDR1 and CDR2: GEAIGNYY, EKD. The CDR3 loop spans 15 amino acids. The CDR3 is CACESVQHHTDELIF. The CDR3 nucleotides read TGTGCCTGTGAATCGGTCCAACACCACACCGATGAACTCATCTTT.